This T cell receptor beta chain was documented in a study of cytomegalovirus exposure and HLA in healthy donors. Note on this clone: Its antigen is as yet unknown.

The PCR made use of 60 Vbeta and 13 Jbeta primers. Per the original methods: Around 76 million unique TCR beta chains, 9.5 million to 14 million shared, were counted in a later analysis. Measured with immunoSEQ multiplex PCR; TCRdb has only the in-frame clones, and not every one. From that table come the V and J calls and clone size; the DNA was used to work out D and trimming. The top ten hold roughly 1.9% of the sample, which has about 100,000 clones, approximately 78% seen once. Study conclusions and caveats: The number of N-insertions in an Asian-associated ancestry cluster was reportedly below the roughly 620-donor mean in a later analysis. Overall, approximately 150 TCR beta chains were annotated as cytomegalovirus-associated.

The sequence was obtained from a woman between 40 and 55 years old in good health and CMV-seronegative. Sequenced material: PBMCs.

Here the CDR3 DNA reads TGTGCCAGCAGTTACGAGATTACCGGGGAGCTGTTTTTT. As protein: CASSYEITGELFF. The chain recombines TRBV6-5 with TRBJ2-2; D not certain. From germline, CDR1 is MNHEY and CDR2 SVGAGI. This CDR3 region has 13 residues. Trimming took off 2 bases at V and 5 bases at J, with 6 bases between the two ends.